This paragraph reports one TCR beta chain. Its antigen is not yet known. There are no base qualities to consult, and no much larger clone falls within one base. Each collaborating institution followed its own protocols to collect whole blood in K2EDTA tubes. For TCRbeta analysis, collaborators shipped samples as frozen whole blood, isolated PBMCs, or DNA extracted from either of those sample types. This sample stems from a study of blood T cell repertoires in COVID-19 (dated by TCRdb to 2018 to 2021). Describing the broader study: Samples from collaborators originated in the United States, Italy and Spain and spanned both the acute and convalescent phases of COVID-19. The prospective study material was composed of cDNA or gDNA derived from T cells, B-cell-depleted T cells, or PBMCs. Deeply sampled blood TCRbeta repertoires from subjects exposed to, actively infected with, or recovered from COVID-19 were included in the dataset. A freely available public database, intended as a resource for researchers studying the immune response to SARS-CoV-2, is where the repertoires were released. Samples came from the ongoing ImmuneRACE study (first 160 participants) plus 1,254 subjects from 6 global collaborators. Nearly every sample came with metadata listing a de-identified subject ID, COVID-19 status, age in years and sex. Where available, HLA class I and class II types were obtained from metadata supplied by the sample provider rather than from assay-based typing. Points the paper makes about the study in general: The amount of clinical and demographic metadata varied by source and participant and was provided uncurated.

V lost 6 bases and J lost 7 bases, and the count of bases not matched to a germline gene is 6. Its CDR3 holds 12 amino acids, cysteine through phenylalanine. Only the CDR3 DNA stays, 36 bases, in frame from base 1. In the germline V gene (reference sequence), CDR1 corresponds to SEHNR and CDR2 to FQNEAQ. TCRbeta CDR3 regions were amplified from genomic DNA using the immunoSEQ Assay, a bias-controlled multiplex PCR. On the study's bioinformatics: The number of nucleated cells in each sample was estimated from the amplification of reference gene primers within the assay. Sequence reads were collapsed and filtered to measure the absolute abundance of every unique TCRbeta CDR3 rearrangement. For each sample, productive Simpson clonality was calculated as the square root of Simpson's diversity index across productive rearrangements. As stored in TCRdb, this immuneACCESS dataset retains in-frame rearrangements with V and J assigned. A fraction of the clones does not appear; measured against another copy, unresolved V genes explain less than half of the discrepancy, and the remainder lacks a known reason. The V and J calls and clone size come from that table; D and trimming were worked out from the DNA. Within this sample are just over 95,000 clones, with roughly nine tenths of them counted one time only. The ten largest account for 5% to 5.5% of the sample.

The sample comprised peripheral blood. The sequence was collected from a man between 50 and 59 years old with acute or convalescent COVID-19. This chain joins TRBV7-9 to TRBJ2-7; a stretch of 7 junction bases matches TRBD2. CDR3 loop: CASRFPGGEQYF. The nucleotide sequence reads as follows: TGTGCCAGCAGGTTTCCGGGGGGTGAGCAGTACTTC.